Listed below are T cell receptor beta chains from one sample, sequenced in a study of CD8+CD57+ T cells in acquired aplastic anemia. TCRdb processed the reads anew with MiXCR; each CDR3 protein has one entry. The table has approximately 130,000 distinct CDR3 sequences, around 41% seen once. Source material: sorted CD4+, CD8+, or CD8+CD57+ T cells (not recorded which) from PBMCs. The receptors come from a human donor in good health, serving as a control. Both conserved end residues are part of each CDR3. D genes are given only for firm matches. Size values are once, few and many counts, or a class for expanded clones, and some rows have none.

D	V	size	J	CDR3	DNA
NA	TRBV5-1	many	TRBJ2-5	CASSLGRVEETQYF	TGCGCCAGCAGCCTCGGCAGGGTGGAAGAGACCCAGTACTTC
NA	TRBV9	NA	TRBJ2-1	CASIPREGAYNEQFF	TGTGCCAGCATCCCCCGAGAGGGGGCCTACAATGAGCAGTTCTTC
TRBD1	TRBV19	NA	TRBJ2-1	CASSLPGQGSGNEQFF	TGTGCCAGTAGTCTCCCGGGACAGGGTAGCGGCAATGAGCAGTTCTTC
TRBD2	TRBV20-1	NA	TRBJ2-1	CSGVSGLAAGSEQFF	TGCAGTGGCGTCTCAGGACTAGCGGCCGGTAGTGAGCAGTTCTTC
NA	TRBV5-4	few	TRBJ1-4	CASSPRLDEKLFF	TGTGCCAGCAGCCCCCGACTTGATGAAAAACTGTTTTTT
NA	TRBV2	many	TRBJ2-2	CASRGQGFGSGELFF	TGTGCCAGCAGGGGTCAGGGTTTCGGGTCCGGGGAGCTGTTTTTT
NA	TRBV24-1	NA	TRBJ2-5	CATSDLRGRGETQYF	TGTGCCACCAGTGATTTGCGGGGGCGGGGGGAGACCCAGTACTTC
NA	TRBV20-1	NA	TRBJ1-5	CSASVSSGHQPQHF	TGCAGTGCTAGTGTGAGCTCGGGTCATCAGCCCCAGCATTTT
NA	TRBV7-8	NA	TRBJ2-3	CASSLNSLGTDTQYF	TGTGCCAGCAGCTTAAATAGCCTAGGTACAGATACGCAGTATTTT
NA	TRBV2	few	TRBJ2-1	CASRDRPNEQFF	TGTGCCAGCAGGGACAGACCAAATGAGCAGTTCTTC
NA	TRBV12-3/TRBV12-4	NA	TRBJ2-5	CASSLGAVEGETQYF	TGTGCCAGCAGTTTAGGGGCAGTTGAAGGGGAGACCCAGTACTTC
TRBD1	TRBV12-3/TRBV12-4	NA	TRBJ1-2	CASRSTGGGYTF	TGTGCCAGCAGGTCGACAGGGGGTGGCTACACCTTC
NA	TRBV5-1	NA	TRBJ2-1	CASSLVAGTSYNEQFF	TGCGCCAGCAGCTTGGTGGCGGGGACAAGCTACAATGAGCAGTTCTTC
TRBD2	TRBV19	NA	TRBJ2-3	CASRYGGSTDTQYF	TGTGCCAGTAGATACGGGGGGAGCACAGATACGCAGTATTTT
NA	TRBV5-1	NA	TRBJ1-1	CASSLTGTAEAFF	TGCGCCAGCAGCTTAACGGGGACGGCTGAAGCTTTCTTT
NA	TRBV4-1	many	TRBJ2-7	CASSPPNRAPGSEQYF	TGCGCCAGCAGCCCGCCCAACCGGGCCCCAGGGAGCGAGCAGTACTTC
NA	TRBV7-2	many	TRBJ2-3	CASSLLASTQYF	TGTGCCAGCAGCCTACTAGCAAGTACGCAGTATTTT
TRBD1	TRBV10-1	many	TRBJ2-7	CASSQPGQGADEQYF	TGCGCCAGCAGTCAACCGGGACAGGGGGCCGACGAGCAGTACTTC
NA	TRBV20-1	many	TRBJ2-3	CSAHREYTQYF	TGCAGTGCTCACAGGGAATATACGCAGTATTTT
NA	TRBV9	many	TRBJ2-3	CASSPTGGRTDTQYF	TGTGCCAGCAGCCCCACGGGCGGACGCACAGATACGCAGTATTTT
NA	TRBV9	many	TRBJ1-2	CASSVEPGYYGYTF	TGTGCCAGCAGCGTAGAGCCAGGGTACTATGGCTACACCTTC
NA	TRBV5-1	many	TRBJ2-3	CASSGPRGEISTDTQYF	TGCGCCAGCAGCGGTCCGCGGGGAGAAATAAGCACAGATACGCAGTATTTT
TRBD1	TRBV4-2	many	TRBJ2-3	CASSQEGTGFTDTQYF	TGTGCCAGCAGCCAAGAGGGGACAGGGTTCACAGATACGCAGTATTTT
TRBD1	TRBV12-3/TRBV12-4	many	TRBJ1-3	CASRRRRDRGGNTIYF	TGTGCCAGCAGGCGACGCCGGGACAGGGGTGGAAACACCATATATTTT
TRBD2	TRBV18	NA	TRBJ2-7	CASPPPGGYEQYF	TGTGCCAGCCCACCCCCGGGGGGGTACGAGCAGTACTTC
TRBD1	TRBV7-2	many	TRBJ2-5	CASSLRQGQETQYF	TGTGCCAGCAGCTTACGACAGGGTCAAGAGACCCAGTACTTC
TRBD1	TRBV3-1	many	TRBJ1-2	CASSLRQGEIYGYTF	TGTGCCAGCAGTCTCAGACAGGGAGAAATCTATGGCTACACCTTC
NA	TRBV19	many	TRBJ1-6	CASSRVRDSPLHF	TGTGCCAGTAGTAGGGTTCGGGATTCACCCCTCCACTTT
TRBD2	TRBV10-3	once	TRBJ2-1	CANGGGAVSYEQFF	TGTGCCAACGGCGGGGGGGCCGTCTCCTACGAGCAGTTCTTC
TRBD2	TRBV5-6	many	TRBJ2-3	CASSALLARIHTDTQYF	TGTGCCAGCAGCGCCTTACTAGCGCGAATCCACACAGATACGCAGTATTTT
NA	TRBV7-2	few	TRBJ1-2	CASSIRLDSGDGYTF	TGTGCCAGCAGCATTCGTTTGGACAGCGGGGATGGCTACACCTTC
NA	TRBV28	NA	TRBJ2-7	CASRPSGAWGEQYF	TGTGCCAGCAGACCTTCTGGGGCGTGGGGCGAGCAGTACTTC
TRBD1	TRBV2	many	TRBJ1-1	CAVRGGLLMNTEAFF	TGTGCCGTACGAGGGGGCTTGCTCATGAACACTGAAGCTTTCTTT
TRBD2	TRBV19	once	TRBJ2-1	CASSMGSGVNEQFF	TGTGCCAGTAGTATGGGTAGCGGGGTTAATGAGCAGTTCTTC
TRBD2	TRBV24-1	many	TRBJ2-2	CATSATPGLAGRYTGELFF	TGTGCCACCAGCGCAACCCCGGGACTAGCGGGCCGATACACCGGGGAGCTGTTTTTT
TRBD1	TRBV20-1	many	TRBJ2-5	CSARAFGTGGKTQYF	TGCAGTGCTAGAGCTTTCGGGACAGGAGGGAAGACCCAGTACTTC
NA	TRBV15	many	TRBJ1-5	CATERGYGQPQHF	TGTGCCACGGAAAGGGGATACGGTCAGCCCCAGCATTTT
NA	TRBV15	once	TRBJ2-3	CATSRLGKTDTQYF	TGTGCCACCAGCAGACTCGGGAAAACAGATACGCAGTATTTT
NA	TRBV25-1	many	TRBJ1-2	CASSEPPPGYGYTF	TGTGCCAGCAGTGAGCCCCCCCCTGGCTATGGCTACACCTTC
TRBD2	TRBV9	many	TRBJ2-5	CASSAQLAEETQYF	TGTGCCAGCAGCGCCCAACTAGCGGAAGAGACCCAGTACTTC
NA	TRBV10-2	NA	TRBJ2-7	CASQGGQYEQYF	TGCGCCAGCCAGGGGGGGCAATACGAGCAGTACTTC
NA	TRBV6-1	few	TRBJ1-1	CASSELSNTEAFF	TGTGCCAGCAGTGAACTAAGCAACACTGAAGCTTTCTTT
TRBD1	TRBV20-1	many	TRBJ2-7	CSASGTGNSYEQYF	TGCAGTGCTTCCGGGACAGGGAACTCCTACGAGCAGTACTTC
TRBD2	TRBV6-1	many	TRBJ2-3	CASIRGLAGKGDTQYF	TGTGCCAGCATCCGGGGACTAGCGGGGAAGGGAGATACGCAGTATTTT
TRBD2	TRBV11-2	many	TRBJ2-1	CASSIRRGANEQFF	TGTGCCAGCAGCATCCGGCGGGGGGCCAATGAGCAGTTCTTC